This T cell receptor beta chain is from a study of metastatic and nonmetastatic thyroid tumors. Study information: Comparative analysis of repertoires was undertaken across blood and tumor or nodule tissue obtained from malignant and benign thyroid patients.

The length of the CDR3 is 15 residues. CDR1 and CDR2 from the germline V gene are LNHDA and SQIVND (reference sequence). V gave up 1 base and J gave up 0 bases, with 7 bases separating them. Nobody among the patients had been given any treatment before thyroid surgery. Through MiXCR, TCRdb re-clonotyped the PCR reads. The table lists fewer than 15,000 clones, about 32% of them singletons. This clone has at least ten counts. The gene calls are TRBV19 and TRBJ1-5; D ambiguous. Material for sequencing was tumor tissue. This TCR derives from a male donor with papillary thyroid cancer or a benign thyroid nodule (not recorded which). Some clones in this sample may be carry-over from other donors' samples. Written as DNA, the CDR3 is TGTGCCAGTAGTATAGTGGGCGATAGCAATCAGCCCCAGCATTTT. This translates into CASSIVGDSNQPQHF.